The present T cell receptor (beta chain) was sequenced within a study of cytomegalovirus exposure and HLA in healthy donors. About the research overall: When 350 to 400 donors were genotyped, over 80% of them were found to fall in the Caucasian-associated ancestry cluster.

Primers for the PCR totalled 60 Vbeta and 13 Jbeta. Data came from immunoSEQ multiplex PCR; TCRdb stores just in-frame clones and leaves some out. Of about 160,000 clones listed, 84% were seen once; the top ten hold roughly 6.7%. This CDR3 has 15 residues. With V trimmed by 8 bases and J by 5 bases, 9 bases remained unmatched. Per the germline V gene, CDR1 is LNHDA and CDR2 is SQIVND (reference sequence). Points on this clone: The target antigen is unknown.

Whole-study findings and limits: HLA alleles were associated with around 17,000 TCR beta sequences in a later analysis at 0.05 false discovery rate. It is likely that the observed cluster of highly shared sequence variants was a sequencing artifact. The study recorded 160 or so TCR beta chains that were cytomegalovirus-associated.

The chain uses TRBV19 and TRBJ2-5; 12 bases map to TRBD2. The sample comprised PBMCs. The clonotype was recovered from a man aged 50 to 60 in good health and CMV-seropositive. For the CDR3, the DNA is TGTGCCAGTGGTCGACTAGCGGGAGAGTGGGAGACCCAGTACTTC. Protein: CASGRLAGEWETQYF.